The 5 T cell receptor beta chains below come from one sample, sequenced in a study of blood T cell repertoires in COVID-19. Data came from immunoSEQ multiplex PCR; TCRdb stores just in-frame clones and leaves some out. The sample lists hundreds of thousands of clones; roughly 90% were seen once. Sequencing input: peripheral blood. These TCRs come from a woman aged 25 to 39 with COVID-19, enrolled during active disease.

Turning to this clone: At the DNA level, this CDR3 is encoded by other sequences in the same sample as well. V is TRBV11-3 and J is TRBJ2-3; D might be TRBD2 (6 bases). The germline gives CDR1 SGHNT, CDR2 YENEEA. V was cut by 3 bases and J by 2 bases, with 12 bases left in between. The CDR3 spans 15 residues. The CDR3 DNA reads as TGTGCCAGCAGCTTGGAAGGAGGGTTCACAGATACGCAGTATTTT. Protein sequence: CASSLEGGFTDTQYF.

V gene TRBV30 combines with J gene TRBJ1-3; D uncertain. Trimming cost V 5 bases and J 0 bases, with 11 bases left between them. This CDR3 is built from 14 residues. Germline V gene sequence: CDR1 GTSNPN, CDR2 SVGIG (reference sequence). CDR3 amino acids: CAWDRRSSGNTIYF. Here the CDR3 DNA reads TGTGCCTGGGACCGACGGAGCTCTGGAAACACCATATATTTT.

This rearrangement joins TRBV4-3 to TRBJ2-1, with D perhaps matching TRBD2 (6 bases). The CDR3 sequence is 16 residues long. The V end lost 0 bases, the J end lost 4 bases, and 13 bases lay between the germline ends. From germline, CDR1 is LGHNA and CDR2 YSLEER. In DNA, the CDR3 is TGCGCCAGCAGCCAAGATTACAGCGGGTATTACAATGAGCAGTTCTTC. Translating it yields CASSQDYSGYYNEQFF.

The chain joins TRBV5-1 to TRBJ1-1; D gene unclear. From germline, CDR1 is SGHRS and CDR2 YFSETQ. The CDR3 extends over 15 amino acids. V lost 5 bases and J lost 3, with 17 bases in between. CDR3 sequence reads: CASRPGGGFDTEAFF. CDR3 nucleotide sequence: TGCGCCAGCAGACCCGGAGGTGGATTTGACACTGAAGCTTTCTTT. Using reference TRBV5-1 and TRBJ1-1 for the parts outside the CDR3, the full variable domain is KAGVTQTPRYLIKTRGQQVTLSCSPISGHRSVSWYQQTPGQGLQFLFEYFSETQRNKGNFPGRFSGRQFSNSRSEMNVSTLELGDSALYLCASRPGGGFDTEAFFGQGTRLTVV.

This clone was observed many times. The rearrangement joins TRBV7-2 to TRBJ1-1; 9 bases line up with TRBD1. Germline V gene data show CDR1 as SGHTA and CDR2 as FQGNSA. The CDR3 spans 16 residues. V trimming: 3 bases; J trimming: 3 bases; junction bases outside the gene matches: 8. CDR3 sequence (DNA): TGTGCCAGCAGCTTGCAGGGACAGGGAGGATACACTGAAGCTTTCTTT. Protein product: CASSLQGQGGYTEAFF. Combining the CDR3 with reference TRBV7-2 and TRBJ1-1 gives the whole variable domain GAGVSQSPSNKVTEKGKDVELRCDPISGHTALYWYRQSLGQGLEFLIYFQGNSAPDKSGLPSDRFSAERTGGSVSTLTIQRTQQEDSAVYLCASSLQGQGGYTEAFFGQGTRLTVV.